The next 23 T cell receptor beta chains were all read from a single sample in a study of blood T cell repertoires in COVID-19. Here immunoSEQ multiplex PCR was the method, and the copy in TCRdb shows in-frame clones only, minus some. The table has about 12,000 clones, 80% to 95% seen once; the top ten hold roughly 28%. Material: peripheral blood. The source of these receptors is a woman in her seventies with active COVID-19.

The chain's CDR3 is CATRESNYNEQFF. The DNA of the CDR3 is TGTGCCACCCGGGAGAGCAACTACAATGAGCAGTTCTTC. The V and J genes are TRBV28 and TRBJ2-1, with D perhaps matching TRBD2 (6 bases). V was trimmed by 10 bases and J by 3 bases, leaving 13 bases between them. Germline CDR1 reads MDHEN; CDR2 reads SYDVKM. The CDR3 runs 13 residues.

This chain links TRBV14 with TRBJ2-7, with 9 bases that match TRBD1. CDR3 length equals 14 residues. Trimming removed 0 bases from V and 6 bases from J; junction bases left unmatched: 3. In germline, CDR1 is SGHDN, CDR2 FVKESK. The DNA for the CDR3 is TGTGCCAGCAGCCAAGAACAGGGGGCGCGCGAGCAGTACTTC. The encoded protein is CASSQEQGAREQYF. Combining the CDR3 with reference TRBV14 and TRBJ2-7 gives the whole variable domain EAGVTQFPSHSVIEKGQTVTLRCDPISGHDNLYWYRRVMGKEIKFLLHFVKESKQDESGMPNNRFLAERTGGTYSTLKVQPAELEDSGVYFCASSQEQGAREQYFGPGTRLTVT.

The chain employs TRBV3-1 (or the pseudogene TRBV3-2) and TRBJ2-2; tentatively, D is TRBD1 (5 bases). The germline V gene has CDR1 LGHDT and CDR2 YNNKEL (reference sequence). The CDR3 runs to 18 residues. The V end was cut by 0 bases, the J end by 1 base, with 15 bases between. For the CDR3, the DNA is TGTGCCAGCAGCCAAGATCTAGGGGCAGGGTGGAACACCGGGGAGCTGTTTTTT. Protein sequence: CASSQDLGAGWNTGELFF.

This clone was picked up one time. This chain connects TRBV9 to TRBJ2-7; 14 bases agree with TRBD2. Germline trimming cut 4 bases from V and 1 base from J; bases unmatched to any gene: 13. Germline V gene data show CDR1 as SGDLS and CDR2 as YYNGEE. The CDR3 sequence is 19 residues long. CDR3 residues: CASSPRGTSGRRGSYEQYF. The DNA of the CDR3 is TGTGCCAGCAGCCCCAGGGGGACTAGCGGGAGAAGAGGGTCCTACGAGCAGTACTTC.

The genes are TRBV7-2 and TRBJ2-2; D is unclear. The CDR3 sequence is 15 residues long. The germline V gene has CDR1 SGHTA and CDR2 FQGNSA. Deletions cut 5 bases from V and 2 bases from J, with 12 bases between. The CDR3 is CASSKAATNTGELFF. CDR3 DNA: TGTGCCAGCAGCAAGGCGGCGACCAACACCGGGGAGCTGTTTTTT.

The chain employs TRBV18 and TRBJ2-1, with a possible D match to TRBD1 (7 bases). The CDR3 is 15 amino acids. Trimming pared 5 bases from V and 5 bases from J, leaving 16 bases between. In germline, CDR1 is KGHSH, CDR2 LQKENI. DNA for the CDR3: TGTGCCAGCTCAGCGTGGACAGGAGGGGACAATGAGCAGTTCTTC. Protein product: CASSAWTGGDNEQFF.

The V gene is TRBV4-1, the J gene TRBJ1-5, with D hard to call. The ends were cut back, 0 bases at V and 7 bases at J, with 7 bases in the middle. Germline values: CDR1 MGHRA, CDR2 YSYEKL. The CDR3 spans 13 residues. This CDR3 reads CASSQDHRQPQHF. The CDR3, as DNA: TGCGCCAGCAGCCAAGATCATCGGCAGCCCCAGCATTTT.

V gene TRBV28 combines with J gene TRBJ1-4; a possible D gene is TRBD1 (5 bases). CDR3 size: 12 residues. V gave up 3 bases and J gave up 14 bases, with 13 bases separating them. Germline CDR1 MDHEN, CDR2 SYDVKM. Here the CDR3 DNA reads TGTGCCAGCAGTTTTTGGGCAGGGCCTCTGTTTTTT. The encoded protein is CASSFWAGPLFF.

This chain uses TRBV5-6 with TRBJ2-5, with a possible D match to TRBD2 (6 bases). Germline V gene lookup returns CDR1 SGHDT and CDR2 YYEEEE. The CDR3 extends over 15 amino acids. Trimming cost V 1 base and J 7 bases, with 17 bases left between them. CDR3 protein: CASSLLGGEGRTQYF. The CDR3 DNA sequence: TGTGCCAGCAGCTTGTTGGGGGGAGAGGGTCGGACCCAGTACTTC.

This chain links TRBV18 with TRBJ2-5; D gene ambiguous. V gave up 4 bases and J gave up 0 bases, with 6 bases separating them. Germline loops: CDR1 KGHSH, CDR2 LQKENI. This CDR3 region has 13 residues. CDR3 coding DNA: TGTGCCAGCTCACGGCAAGACCAAGAGACCCAGTACTTC. As protein: CASSRQDQETQYF.

The gene calls are TRBV6-2 or TRBV6-3 and TRBJ2-3; 7 bases agree with TRBD2. This CDR3 has 14 residues. The V gene end was trimmed by 4 bases and the J gene end by 3 bases; junction bases not matched to a gene: 4. Germline V gene data show CDR1 as MNHEY and CDR2 as SVGEGT. The CDR3 region has the DNA TGTGCCAGCAGTTCTAGCGGAAGGACAGATACGCAGTATTTT. It specifies CASSSSGRTDTQYF.

V and J are TRBV7-9 and TRBJ2-7, with D maybe TRBD2 (6 bases). V shed 1 base and J shed 5 bases, with 21 bases lying between them. Germline CDR1 reads SEHNR; CDR2 reads FQNEAQ (reference sequence). The CDR3 spans 17 residues. CDR3 sequence reads: CASSLGGRPAGSDEQYF. In nucleotides, the CDR3 is TGTGCCAGCAGCTTAGGGGGGAGGCCAGCTGGGTCGGACGAGCAGTACTTC.

The chain couples TRBV12-3 or TRBV12-4 to TRBJ2-7, with 10 bases matching TRBD2. After removal of 3 bases from V and 12 bases from J, the junction contained 5 bases not matched to a gene. The CDR3 extends over 12 amino acids. This CDR3 reads CASSFLAGVLYF. CDR3 sequence (DNA): TGTGCCAGCAGTTTTCTAGCGGGAGTTTTGTACTTC.

V and J are TRBV5-6 and TRBJ2-7; D is undetermined. The germline V gene encodes CDR1 SGHDT and CDR2 YYEEEE. Trimming pared 0 bases from V and 0 bases from J, leaving 7 bases between. The CDR3 is made up of 14 amino acids. The CDR3 loop is CASSLDQFSYEQYF. The CDR3 nucleotides are TGTGCCAGCAGCTTGGATCAGTTCTCCTACGAGCAGTACTTC.

The chain is built from TRBV19 and TRBJ2-1; TRBD2 aligns across 10 bases. Germline lookup yields CDR1 LNHDA and CDR2 SQIVND (reference sequence). This CDR3 has 17 amino acids. The V and J ends lost 4 bases and 4 bases, in that order; junction bases with no gene match: 10. The CDR3 nucleotides are TGTGCCAGTAGTACCCGTAAAGCGGGAGGGGTTTACAATGAGCAGTTCTTC. This sequence encodes CASSTRKAGGVYNEQFF.

The J gene is TRBJ1-5, the V gene TRBV3-1 (or the pseudogene TRBV3-2), with 7 bases that match TRBD1. The V and J ends lost 1 base and 2 bases, in that order; junction bases with no gene match: 8. CDR3 length: 17 amino acids. Germline V CDR1 and CDR2: LGHDT, YNNKEL (reference sequence). The CDR3 nucleotides read TGTGCCAGCAGCCAAGGTTCAACAGGGGCTGGCAATCAGCCCCAGCATTTT. This encodes CASSQGSTGAGNQPQHF.

This clone was detected once. CDR3 residues: CASSHGGGTSGSTGELFF. In nucleotides, the CDR3 is TGTGCCAGCAGCCATGGGGGCGGGACTAGCGGGAGCACCGGGGAGCTGTTTTTT. V is TRBV3-1 (or the pseudogene TRBV3-2) and J is TRBJ2-2; TRBD2 matches at 14 bases. Germline CDR1 and CDR2: LGHDT and YNNKEL (reference sequence). J lost 4 bases, V lost 3 bases, and 7 bases had no gene match. This CDR3 is 18 amino acids long.

Here the CDR3 reads CASRVSGRYEQFF. CDR3 DNA sequence: TGTGCCAGCAGGGTTAGCGGGAGATATGAGCAGTTCTTC. The chain is built from TRBV3-1 (or the pseudogene TRBV3-2) and TRBJ2-1; 9 bases fit TRBD2. The junction had 5 bases not matched to a gene; V was cut back by 6 bases and J by 8 bases. There are 13 residues in the CDR3. Germline CDR1 and CDR2: LGHDT and YNNKEL (reference sequence).

This clone was seen once. This chain uses TRBV2 with TRBJ1-2, with a weak D call TRBD1 (6 bases). Trimming removed 7 bases from V and 4 bases from J, with 16 bases in between. Germline loops: CDR1 SNHLY, CDR2 FYNNEI. The CDR3 is 14 residues long. In DNA form, the CDR3 reads TGTGCCAGCAAGAGGACAGCAGTAACCTATGGCTACACCTTC. This sequence encodes CASKRTAVTYGYTF.

The chain links TRBV29-1 to TRBJ1-3; D is unresolved. V was trimmed by 0 bases and J by 2 bases, leaving 5 bases between them. The CDR3 covers 13 residues. The V gene's germline CDR1 is SQVTM and CDR2 ANQGSEA. The CDR3 DNA sequence: TGCAGCGTTGAAGAAGAGCCTGGAAACACCATATATTTT. Translated: CSVEEEPGNTIYF.

The genes are TRBV28 and TRBJ1-1, with a possible D match to TRBD1 (5 bases). Germline values: CDR1 MDHEN, CDR2 SYDVKM. V was clipped by 6 bases and J by 1 base, with 9 bases between them. The CDR3 is made up of 13 amino acids. CDR3: CASSQGQNTEAFF. The CDR3 nucleotides read TGTGCCAGCAGCCAAGGACAGAACACTGAAGCTTTCTTT.

V gene TRBV11-3 combines with J gene TRBJ2-2; 9 bases match TRBD2. This CDR3 is 16 amino acids long. The V gene end was trimmed by 2 bases and the J gene end by 1 base; junction bases not matched to a gene: 2. Germline CDR1 reads SGHNT; CDR2 reads YENEEA. CDR3 region: CASSLRAGGNTGELFF. DNA of the CDR3: TGTGCCAGCAGCTTACGAGCGGGAGGGAACACCGGGGAGCTGTTTTTT.

The genes are TRBV7-7 and TRBJ2-5; no clear D. V shed 4 bases and J shed 1 base, with 10 bases lying between them. Germline values: CDR1 SSHAT, CDR2 FNYEAQ (reference sequence). This CDR3 is built from 14 residues. The CDR3 here is CASSSGTGQETQYF. The CDR3 DNA follows: TGTGCCAGCAGCTCGGGTACGGGCCAAGAGACCCAGTACTTC. The complete variable domain, with remaining parts taken from reference TRBV7-7 and TRBJ2-5, reads GAGVSQSPRYKVTKRGQDVTLRCDPISSHATLYWYQQALGQGPEFLTYFNYEAQPDKSGLPSDRFSAERPEGSISTLTIQRTEQRDSAMYRCASSSGTGQETQYFGPGTRLLVL.